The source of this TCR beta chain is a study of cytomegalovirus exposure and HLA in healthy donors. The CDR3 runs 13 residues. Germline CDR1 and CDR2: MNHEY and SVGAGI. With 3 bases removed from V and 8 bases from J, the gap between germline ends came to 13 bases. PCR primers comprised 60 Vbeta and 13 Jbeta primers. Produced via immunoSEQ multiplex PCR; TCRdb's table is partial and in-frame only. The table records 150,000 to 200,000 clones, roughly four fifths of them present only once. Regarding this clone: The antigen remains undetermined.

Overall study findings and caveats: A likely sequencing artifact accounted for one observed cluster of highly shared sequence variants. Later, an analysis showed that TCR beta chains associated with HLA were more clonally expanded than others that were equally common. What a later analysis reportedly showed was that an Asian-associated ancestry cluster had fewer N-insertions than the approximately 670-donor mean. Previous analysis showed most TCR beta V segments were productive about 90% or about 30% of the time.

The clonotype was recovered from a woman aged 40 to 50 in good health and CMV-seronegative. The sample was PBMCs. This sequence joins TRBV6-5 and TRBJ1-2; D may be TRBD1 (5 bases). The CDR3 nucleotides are TGTGCCAGCAGTTATGCGGGGCGAGGAGGCTACACCTTC. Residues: CASSYAGRGGYTF.